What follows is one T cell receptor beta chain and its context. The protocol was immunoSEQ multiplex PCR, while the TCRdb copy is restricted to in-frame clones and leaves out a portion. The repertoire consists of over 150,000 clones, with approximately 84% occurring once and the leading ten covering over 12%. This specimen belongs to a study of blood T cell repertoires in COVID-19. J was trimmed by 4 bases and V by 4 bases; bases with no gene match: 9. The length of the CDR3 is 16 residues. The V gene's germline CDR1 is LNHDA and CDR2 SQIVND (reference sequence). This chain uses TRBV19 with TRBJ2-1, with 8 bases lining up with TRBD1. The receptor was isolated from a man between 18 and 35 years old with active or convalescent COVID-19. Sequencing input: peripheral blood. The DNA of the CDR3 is TGTGCCAGTAGTACAGGGGGCGCGCCCATATACAATGAGCAGTTCTTC. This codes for CASSTGGAPIYNEQFF.